This TCR beta chain was observed in a study of T-cell memory formation after mild COVID-19. Study-level background: Largely donor-specific sequence clusters came from a couple of donors.

Study-wide results and limits: Clones contracting over day 15 to 85 were CD4/CD8 balanced, with later expanders leaning CD4+. Among CD4+ contracting clones, most were CM and EM, and CD8+ ones EMRA. In second-wave clones peaking day 37, SARS-CoV-2 specificity remained unconfirmed.

TCRdb itself ran the 5' RACE reads through MiXCR, one entry per CDR3 protein. The data hold around 150,000 distinct CDR3 sequences, with roughly 30% observed a single time. This CDR3 is built from 13 residues. CDR1 and CDR2 (germline): MNHEY, SMNVEV (reference sequence). Unmatched junction bases numbered 5, after V lost 2 bases and J lost 8 bases. Worth noting for this clonotype: Its target is not known.

This clonotype was sampled from an adult woman who had mild COVID-19 (a few samples of this study predate the infection). Cell type and time point are not known. Sequenced sample: PBMCs or a T cell subset sorted from them (not recorded which). The chain is built from TRBV27 and TRBJ1-2; 7 nucleotides align to TRBD1. The CDR3 protein is CASSLKGARGYTF. DNA of the CDR3: TGTGCCAGCAGTTTAAAGGGGGCCCGCGGCTACACCTTC.